These 20 T cell receptor beta chains originate from one sample sequenced in a study of T-cell memory formation after mild COVID-19. TCRdb re-called the 5' RACE reads through MiXCR, storing one row per CDR3 protein. Among about 100,000 distinct CDR3 sequences listed, about 18% were seen once. The sample consisted of PBMCs or a T cell subset sorted from them (not recorded which). These receptors all stem from a man aged 18 to 35 who had mild COVID-19 (a few samples of this study predate the infection). Cell type and time point are not known.

This clonotype has a count of ten or more. This sequence joins TRBV20-1 and TRBJ1-6; a possible D gene is TRBD1 (5 bases). The CDR3 extends over 16 amino acids. CDR1 DFQATT and CDR2 SNEGSKA come from the germline V gene (reference sequence). Trimming cost V 0 bases and J 0 bases, with 9 bases left between them. The CDR3 nucleotides read TGCAGTGCTAGAGATGCAGGGAGCTCCTATAATTCACCCCTCCACTTT. This sequence encodes CSARDAGSSYNSPLHF.

Worth noting for this clonotype: At one boundary the junction diverges from the germline segment, which might be a read error. The chain recombines TRBV4-3 with TRBJ2-1; D gene ambiguous. The CDR3 length is 14 residues. CDR1 is LGHNA and CDR2 is YSLEER in the germline V gene. The CDR3 DNA is TGCGCCCGCAGCCAAGGGCTTTGGCCTAATGAGCAGTTCTTC. Protein product: CARSQGLWPNEQFF.

This clonotype was recorded a few times. The chain links TRBV20-1 to TRBJ2-1; the match to TRBD2 covers 9 bases. The CDR3 spans 14 residues. Germline CDR1 and CDR2: DFQATT and SNEGSKA (reference sequence). Trimming removed 3 bases from V and 8 bases from J; junction bases left unmatched: 8. CDR3 sequence: CSARVRGGSYEQFF. CDR3 bases: TGCAGTGCTAGGGTGCGGGGGGGCTCTTATGAGCAGTTCTTC.

The gene calls are TRBV2 and TRBJ2-5, with 9 bases fitting TRBD2. Germline CDR1 and CDR2: SNHLY and FYNNEI. The CDR3 is made up of 15 amino acids. After removal of 6 bases from V and 3 bases from J, the junction contained 8 bases not matched to a gene. The CDR3 DNA sequence: TGTGCCAGCAGCGAGGATCTAGCGGGGAAAGAGACCCAGTACTTC. Translation gives CASSEDLAGKETQYF.

This clonotype occurred a few times. The chain combines TRBV12-3 or TRBV12-4 with TRBJ1-1; D is unclear. The CDR3 is 12 amino acids. Trimming removed 6 bases at V and 4 bases at J, with 9 bases between. The DNA of the CDR3 is TGTGCCAGCAGACTAGGTGGCACTGAAGCTTTCTTT. Translating gives CASRLGGTEAFF.

The DNA of the CDR3 is TGTGCCAGTAGTACAAATGAAGCAGATACGCAGTATTTT. Translating gives CASSTNEADTQYF. The J gene is TRBJ2-3, the V gene TRBV19; D unclear. CDR3 length equals 13 residues. The V end lost 4 bases, the J end lost 4 bases, and 9 bases lay between the germline ends. Germline assignment: CDR1 LNHDA and CDR2 SQIVND (reference sequence).

This chain connects TRBV12-3 or TRBV12-4 to TRBJ2-3; 11 nucleotides agree with TRBD2. V shed 4 bases, J shed 0 bases, and the junction held 3 bases outside the gene matches. This CDR3 comprises 16 residues. DNA for the CDR3: TGTGCCAGCAGTTCCCGGACTAGCGGGAGCACAGATACGCAGTATTTT. This sequence encodes CASSSRTSGSTDTQYF.

This clonotype has a handful of counts. The chain has TRBV18 and TRBJ2-1, with TRBD2 matching over 12 bases. CDR1 KGHSH and CDR2 LQKENI come from the germline V gene. Unmatched junction bases numbered 6, after V lost 2 bases and J lost 4 bases. This CDR3 has 17 residues. The CDR3 loop reads CASSPMATSGGYNEQFF. The CDR3 nucleotides read TGTGCCAGCTCACCAATGGCGACTAGCGGGGGATACAATGAGCAGTTCTTC.

The J gene is TRBJ2-7, the V gene TRBV7-9, with D perhaps matching TRBD1 (6 bases). The germline gives CDR1 SEHNR, CDR2 FQNEAQ (reference sequence). The V gene lost 5 bases and the J gene lost 7 bases, with 21 bases spanning the gap. The CDR3 contains 15 residues. The chain's CDR3 is CASSPPRTATGEQYF. The CDR3 nucleotides are TGTGCCAGCAGCCCCCCCCGGACAGCAACGGGGGAGCAGTACTTC.

This clonotype appeared a few times. This chain uses TRBV9 with TRBJ2-2; D is unclear. The CDR3 totals 16 residues. With 3 bases removed from V and 0 bases from J, the gap between germline ends came to 12 bases. CDR1 SGDLS and CDR2 YYNGEE come from the germline V gene. The CDR3 DNA follows: TGTGCCAGCAGCGCCCGCGAACGTGCGAACACCGGGGAGCTGTTTTTT. Translated: CASSARERANTGELFF.

This clonotype was observed a few times. The chain couples TRBV11-2 to TRBJ2-3, with TRBD2 matching 8 bases. The CDR3 length is 16 residues. Germline CDR1 is SGHAT and CDR2 is FQNNGV. The J segment lost 4 bases and the V segment lost 1 base, leaving 7 bases of the junction unmatched. CDR3 in DNA: TGTGCCAGCAGCTTAGTTGGTAGCGGGGAGTCAGATACGCAGTATTTT. This gives the protein CASSLVGSGESDTQYF.

This rearrangement joins TRBV6-6 to TRBJ1-6; D remains ambiguous. Germline V gene data show CDR1 as MNHNY and CDR2 as SVGAGI (reference sequence). V lost 2 bases to trimming and J lost 14 bases, with 10 bases between them. The CDR3 covers 12 residues. This CDR3 reads CASSYDDPSLHF. The DNA for the CDR3 is TGTGCCAGCAGTTACGATGATCCGTCCCTCCACTTT.

This clonotype has only a few counts. The chain employs TRBV23-1 and TRBJ1-1; D ambiguous. TRBV23-1 is identified as an open reading frame with a role that is uncertain. With 4 bases removed from V and 0 bases from J, the gap between germline ends came to 18 bases. CDR3 size: 17 residues. The CDR3 nucleotides read TGCGCCAGCAGTCCCCAACCCTCCCGGGAGATGAACACTGAAGCTTTCTTT. This gives the protein CASSPQPSREMNTEAFF.

The chain carries TRBV12-3 or TRBV12-4 and TRBJ2-3; TRBD2 might be the D (6 bases). V was shortened by 5 bases and J by 0 bases, with 6 bases between the two germline ends. The CDR3 consists of 13 residues. The CDR3 spells CASSAGSTDTQYF. CDR3 in DNA: TGTGCCAGCAGTGCGGGGAGCACAGATACGCAGTATTTT.

The chain is built from TRBV2 and TRBJ2-7; D ambiguous. This CDR3 comprises 11 residues. The germline CDR1 and CDR2 sequences are SNHLY and FYNNEI. V lost 2 bases to trimming and J lost 3 bases, with 2 bases between them. The CDR3 DNA is TGTGCCAGCAGTGAAATCTACGAGCAGTACTTC. Translation gives CASSEIYEQYF.

The CDR3 protein is CASSRANTGELFF. The DNA of the CDR3 is TGTGCCAGCAGCCGCGCCAACACCGGGGAGCTGTTTTTT. The rearrangement uses TRBV14 and TRBJ2-2; D not certain. This CDR3 has 13 residues. Trimming pared 4 bases from V and 2 bases from J, leaving 5 bases between. Germline values: CDR1 SGHDN, CDR2 FVKESK. The whole variable domain, filled in from reference TRBV14 and TRBJ2-2, reads EAGVTQFPSHSVIEKGQTVTLRCDPISGHDNLYWYRRVMGKEIKFLLHFVKESKQDESGMPNNRFLAERTGGTYSTLKVQPAELEDSGVYFCASSRANTGELFFGEGSRLTVL.

This clonotype has just a few counts. V and J are TRBV4-2 and TRBJ2-5; 8 bases are shared with TRBD2. V lost 1 base and J lost 5; bases outside the gene matches: 9. The CDR3 loop spans 16 amino acids. Germline CDR1 LGHNA, CDR2 YNFKEQ. The CDR3 coding sequence is TGTGCCAGCAGCCAAGCTCGGAGCGGGGGAGCGGAGACCCAGTACTTC. It encodes CASSQARSGGAETQYF.

The chain employs TRBV12-3 or TRBV12-4 and TRBJ1-2; D not resolved. V was trimmed by 5 bases and J by 4 bases, leaving 8 bases between them. The CDR3 has 12 residues. The CDR3 sequence is CASSLELYGYTF. The DNA of the CDR3 is TGTGCCAGCAGTCTAGAACTCTATGGCTACACCTTC.

This clonotype was counted between two and nine times. This sequence joins TRBV10-3 and TRBJ2-7; D is possibly TRBD2 (6 bases). CDR3 length equals 18 residues. V was pared by 2 bases and J by 0 bases, with 20 bases between. Germline CDR1 is ENHRY and CDR2 is SYGVKD. CDR3 protein: CAISEAQGRAGGSYEQYF. CDR3 DNA sequence: TGTGCCATCAGTGAGGCGCAAGGCAGGGCCGGGGGCTCCTACGAGCAGTACTTC.

This clonotype turned up a few times. V is TRBV5-6 and J is TRBJ1-2; 8 positions match TRBD1. V shed 0 bases, J shed 4 bases, and the junction held 5 bases outside the gene matches. Germline-derived CDR1 and CDR2 are SGHDT and YYEEEE. The CDR3 totals 15 residues. DNA of the CDR3: TGTGCCAGCAGCTTGGAGGACAGGGTGGGCTATGGCTACACCTTC. Translation gives CASSLEDRVGYGYTF.